This note documents a single TCR beta chain sequence. Germline V gene sequence: CDR1 SNHLY, CDR2 FYNNEI. V dropped 4 bases and J dropped 0 bases, with 17 bases sitting between them. The CDR3 runs to 17 residues. Profiling relied on immunoSEQ multiplex PCR, and the TCRdb table lists in-frame clones only, not all of them. The profile shows roughly 480,000 clones, around 80% of them singletons. The data are from a study of shared clonotypes between healthy human individuals. Sequenced material: PBMCs. The J gene is TRBJ2-3, the V gene TRBV2, with a weak D call TRBD2 (6 bases). This TCR was recovered from a woman in her 40s in good health. Some clones in this sample may be carry-over from other donors' samples. The CDR3 coding sequence is TGTGCCAGCAGTGTGTTTGGGGGGAGCGGGAGCACAGATACGCAGTATTTT. Encoded protein: CASSVFGGSGSTDTQYF.